Presented here are 13 T cell receptor beta chains from one specimen sequenced in a study of cytomegalovirus exposure and HLA in healthy donors (dated by TCRdb to 2015 to 2018). Library prep was done by the immunoSEQ multiplex PCR assay. Not all clones reach the TCRdb copy of this immuneACCESS table, which keeps in-frame sequences only. Checked studies attribute under half of the gap to unresolved V genes and leave the rest unexplained. The sample yields 250,000 to 400,000 clones; roughly 87% were counted once. Roughly 1.1% of the sample is taken by the ten largest. The specimen sequenced was PBMCs. The receptor set was obtained from a young woman in good health and CMV-seropositive.

This chain joins TRBV5-1 and TRBJ2-2; TRBD2 is a possible D gene (5 bases). The CDR3 consists of 14 residues. Germline CDR1 and CDR2: SGHRS and YFSETQ. Trimming took 0 bases from V and 5 from J, leaving 8 bases between them. CDR3 DNA: TGCGCCAGCAGCTTGGTCCCGGGGACCGGGGAGCTGTTTTTT. Translation: CASSLVPGTGELFF.

This chain joins TRBV5-6 and TRBJ2-7; the D gene could be TRBD1 or TRBD2 (6 bases each). Germline V gene sequence: CDR1 SGHDT, CDR2 YYEEEE. The length of the CDR3 is 13 residues. The V end lost 0 bases, the J end lost 6 bases, and 10 bases lay between the germline ends. CDR3 in amino acids: CASSLGLGGEQYF. Written as DNA, the CDR3 is TGTGCCAGCAGCTTGGGACTAGGGGGCGAGCAGTACTTC.

V usage is TRBV6-1 and J usage is TRBJ1-3, with a possible D match to TRBD1 (6 bases). Trimming cost V 4 bases and J 4 bases, with 17 bases left between them. There are 16 residues in the CDR3. Germline V gene sequence: CDR1 MNHNS, CDR2 SASEGT. The CDR3 here is CASSVTGLTGGNTIYF. DNA of the CDR3: TGTGCCAGCAGTGTGACAGGCCTCACCGGGGGAAACACCATATATTTT.

The genes are TRBV7-6 and TRBJ1-1; D is possibly TRBD1 (6 bases). The germline V and J ends were trimmed by 5 bases and 1 base, with 8 bases remaining between them. The CDR3 spans 13 residues. From germline, CDR1 is SGHVS and CDR2 FNYEAQ. The CDR3, as DNA: TGTGCCAGCAGCGAACAGGGGAACACTGAAGCTTTCTTT. Its protein product is CASSEQGNTEAFF.

The rearrangement joins TRBV23-1 to TRBJ2-3; 10 nucleotides match TRBD1. TRBV23-1 is recorded as an ORF, its role being uncertain. J gave up 0 bases and V 3 bases, and 0 bases lay outside the gene matches. This CDR3 spans 15 amino acids. The CDR3 nucleotides are TGCGCCAGCAGTCAGGGACAGGGGAGCACAGATACGCAGTATTTT. It is translated as CASSQGQGSTDTQYF.

The rearrangement links TRBV30 to TRBJ1-1; 10 positions agree with TRBD1. The J segment lost 5 bases and the V segment lost 3 bases, leaving 6 bases of the junction unmatched. The germline V gene has CDR1 GTSNPN and CDR2 SVGIG (reference sequence). The CDR3 consists of 14 residues. The CDR3: CAWRRQGAMTEAFF. Written as DNA, the CDR3 is TGTGCCTGGAGGAGACAGGGGGCTATGACTGAAGCTTTCTTT.

V usage is TRBV5-5 and J usage is TRBJ2-7; weak D call: TRBD1 (5 bases). The CDR3 totals 16 residues. Germline assignment: CDR1 SGHKS and CDR2 YYEKEE (reference sequence). With 1 base removed from V and 5 bases from J, the gap between germline ends came to 19 bases. The CDR3 here is CASSLLTASSLDEQYF. The CDR3 region has the DNA TGTGCCAGCAGCTTGCTGACAGCCTCGAGCTTGGACGAGCAGTACTTC.

The CDR3 sequence: CASSWTENEQFF. Here the CDR3 DNA reads TGTGCCAGCAGCTGGACAGAAAATGAGCAGTTCTTC. The V and J genes are TRBV5-6 and TRBJ2-1; a possible D gene is TRBD1 (6 bases). The germline CDR1 and CDR2 sequences are SGHDT and YYEEEE. The V gene lost 3 bases and the J gene lost 7 bases, with 8 bases spanning the gap. CDR3 size: 12 residues.

CDR3 amino acids: CASSQGFLGRRMNTEAFF. CDR3 DNA sequence: TGCGCCAGCAGCCAAGGGTTTCTAGGCAGGAGGATGAACACTGAAGCTTTCTTT. The rearrangement joins TRBV4-1 to TRBJ1-1; D not certain. The CDR3 sequence is 18 residues long. Per the germline V gene, CDR1 is MGHRA and CDR2 is YSYEKL. Trimming pared 1 base from V and 0 bases from J, leaving 18 bases between.

This chain joins TRBV6-6 and TRBJ2-7, with TRBD1 identical over 9 bases. This CDR3 has 16 residues. Germline loops: CDR1 MNHNY, CDR2 SVGAGI (reference sequence). V trimming: 7 bases; J trimming: 5 bases; junction bases outside the gene matches: 15. CDR3 in amino acids: CASNPGQGFFWNEQYF. For the CDR3, the DNA is TGTGCCAGCAACCCGGGACAGGGCTTCTTCTGGAACGAGCAGTACTTC.

The V call is TRBV5-1, the J call TRBJ2-3; the D gene is possibly TRBD2 (6 bases). CDR1 is SGHRS, CDR2 YFSETQ, per germline. The length of the CDR3 is 15 residues. The ends were cut back, 1 base at V and 0 bases at J, with 9 bases in the middle. The CDR3 DNA reads TGCGCCAGCAGCTTGACTAGCACTAGCACAGATACGCAGTATTTT. Its protein product is CASSLTSTSTDTQYF.

This chain joins TRBV2 and TRBJ1-2, with D uncertain. The V gene lost 6 bases and the J gene lost 2 bases, with 16 bases spanning the gap. Germline assignment: CDR1 SNHLY and CDR2 FYNNEI. The CDR3 runs 15 residues. DNA of the CDR3: TGTGCCAGCAGCTGGCTTGGAACGGACAACTATGGCTACACCTTC. Encoded protein: CASSWLGTDNYGYTF.

The rearrangement uses TRBV5-1 and TRBJ2-7, with D uncertain. The CDR3 is made up of 13 amino acids. V gave up 2 bases and J gave up 7 bases, with 13 bases separating them. Germline V CDR1 and CDR2: SGHRS, YFSETQ. CDR3: CASSFPPMGEQYF. CDR3 DNA: TGCGCCAGCAGCTTTCCCCCCATGGGGGAGCAGTACTTC.